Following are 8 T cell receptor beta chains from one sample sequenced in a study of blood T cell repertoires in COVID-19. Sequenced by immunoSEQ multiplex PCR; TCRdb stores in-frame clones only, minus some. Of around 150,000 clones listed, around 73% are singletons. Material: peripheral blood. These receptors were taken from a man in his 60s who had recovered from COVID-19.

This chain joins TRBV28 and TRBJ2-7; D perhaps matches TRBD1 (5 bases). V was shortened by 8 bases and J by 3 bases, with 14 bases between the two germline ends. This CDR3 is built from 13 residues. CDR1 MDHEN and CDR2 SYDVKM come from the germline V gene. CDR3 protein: CASLTTGVYEQYF. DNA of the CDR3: TGTGCCAGCCTCACAACAGGCGTCTACGAGCAGTACTTC.

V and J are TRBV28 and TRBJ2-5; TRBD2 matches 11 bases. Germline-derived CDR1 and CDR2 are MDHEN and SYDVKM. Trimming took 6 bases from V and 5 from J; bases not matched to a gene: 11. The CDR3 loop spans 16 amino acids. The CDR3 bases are TGTGCCAGCAGCCTAGGGGTAGCGGGGGGGCCTGAGACCCAGTACTTC. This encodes CASSLGVAGGPETQYF. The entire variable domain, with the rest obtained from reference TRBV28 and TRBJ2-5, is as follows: DVKVTQSSRYLVKRTGEKVFLECVQDMDHENMFWYRQDPGLGLRLIYFSYDVKMKEKGDIPEGYSVSREKKERFSLILESASTNQTSMYLCASSLGVAGGPETQYFGPGTRLLVL.

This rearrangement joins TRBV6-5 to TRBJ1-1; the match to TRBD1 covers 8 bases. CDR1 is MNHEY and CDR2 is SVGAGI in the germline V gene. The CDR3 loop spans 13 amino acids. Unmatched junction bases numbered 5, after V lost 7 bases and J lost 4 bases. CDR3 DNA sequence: TGTGCCAGCATCCGACAGGGGTTCACTGAAGCTTTCTTT. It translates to CASIRQGFTEAFF.

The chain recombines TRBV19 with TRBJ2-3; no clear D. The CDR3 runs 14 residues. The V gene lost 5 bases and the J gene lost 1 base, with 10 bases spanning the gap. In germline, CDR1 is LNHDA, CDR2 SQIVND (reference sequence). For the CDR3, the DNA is TGTGCCAGTAGTGAGGTTCCCCGCACAGATACGCAGTATTTT. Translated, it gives CASSEVPRTDTQYF. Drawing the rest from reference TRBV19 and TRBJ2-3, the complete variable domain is DGGITQSPKYLFRKEGQNVTLSCEQNLNHDAMYWYRQDPGQGLRLIYYSQIVNDFQKGDIAEGYSVSREKKESFPLTVTSAQKNPTAFYLCASSEVPRTDTQYFGPGTRLTVL.

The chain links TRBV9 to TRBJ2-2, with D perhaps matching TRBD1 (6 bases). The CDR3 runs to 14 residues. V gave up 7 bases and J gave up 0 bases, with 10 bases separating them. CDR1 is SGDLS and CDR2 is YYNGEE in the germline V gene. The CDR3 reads CASQGLANTGELFF. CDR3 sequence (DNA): TGTGCCAGCCAGGGGCTAGCGAACACCGGGGAGCTGTTTTTT.

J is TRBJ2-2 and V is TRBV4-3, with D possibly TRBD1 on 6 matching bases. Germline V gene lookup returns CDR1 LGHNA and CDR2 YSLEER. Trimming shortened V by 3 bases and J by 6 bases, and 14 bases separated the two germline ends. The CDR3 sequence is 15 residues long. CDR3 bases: TGCGCCAGCAGCCATGATACTACAGGGCCCGGGGAGCTGTTTTTT. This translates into CASSHDTTGPGELFF.

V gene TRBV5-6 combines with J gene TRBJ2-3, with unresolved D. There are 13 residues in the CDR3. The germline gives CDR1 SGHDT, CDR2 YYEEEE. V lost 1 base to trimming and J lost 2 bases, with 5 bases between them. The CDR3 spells CASSLTNTDTQYF. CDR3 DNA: TGTGCCAGCAGCTTGACTAACACAGATACGCAGTATTTT.

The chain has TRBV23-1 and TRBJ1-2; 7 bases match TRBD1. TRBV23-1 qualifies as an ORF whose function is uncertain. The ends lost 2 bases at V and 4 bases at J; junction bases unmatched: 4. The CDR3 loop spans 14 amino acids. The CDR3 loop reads CASSQGRDSYGYTF. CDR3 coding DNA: TGCGCCAGCAGTCAAGGTAGGGACAGCTATGGCTACACCTTC.